These T cell receptor beta chains were read from a single sample in a study of Graves' ophthalmopathy and Graves' hyperthyroidism. In TCRdb, the multiplex PCR reads were re-called with MiXCR into one record per CDR3 protein. The sample includes roughly 700,000 distinct CDR3 sequences, approximately 40% seen only once; the top ten take 35% to 55%. The sample consisted of peripheral blood. The receptors stem from an adult man with Graves' ophthalmopathy. Each CDR3 is given with its conserved first and last residue. Each record gives: CDR3 DNA, CDR3 protein, V gene, D gene, clone size, J gene. The D gene is left open where the match is weak. Only part of the rows carry a size: once, few, many, or a class if the clone is expanded.

CDR3 DNA: TGTGCCAGCAGCTTAGGTGTAGGGCCTGGGGCCAACGTCCTGACTTTC; CDR3 protein: CASSLGVGPGANVLTF; V gene: TRBV7-9; D gene: .; clone size: many; J gene: TRBJ2-6
CDR3 DNA: TGTGCCAGCACCACCTACGCCCAGGCTAAGTCACCCCTCCACTTT; CDR3 protein: CASTTYAQAKSPLHF; V gene: TRBV10-3; D gene: .; clone size: few; J gene: TRBJ1-6
CDR3 DNA: TGTGCCAGCAGCCCCCCGGACCCCGCTCAGTACTTC; CDR3 protein: CASSPPDPAQYF; V gene: TRBV5-5; D gene: .; clone size: .; J gene: TRBJ2-7
CDR3 DNA: TGTGCCAGCAGCCTCCTCCTCCGGGGGGCGAACTATGGCTACACCTTC; CDR3 protein: CASSLLLRGANYGYTF; V gene: TRBV7-2; D gene: .; clone size: few; J gene: TRBJ1-2
CDR3 DNA: TGTGCCAGCAGTGGTCTTCACAGGATCAATCAGCCCCAGCATTTT; CDR3 protein: CASSGLHRINQPQHF; V gene: TRBV28; D gene: .; clone size: .; J gene: TRBJ1-5
CDR3 DNA: TGTGCCAGTAGCCATGGGACAGGTGAAGAGACCCAGTACTTC; CDR3 protein: CASSHGTGEETQYF; V gene: TRBV19; D gene: TRBD1; clone size: .; J gene: TRBJ2-5
CDR3 DNA: TGTGCCAGCAGTGCAATCCCTCGATTGGCCTTTAACTATGGCTACACCTTC; CDR3 protein: CASSAIPRLAFNYGYTF; V gene: TRBV25-1; D gene: .; clone size: .; J gene: TRBJ1-2
CDR3 DNA: TGCAGCGGGGGGGACAGCTCCTACGAGCGGTACTTC; CDR3 protein: CSGGDSSYERYF; V gene: TRBV29-1; D gene: .; clone size: .; J gene: TRBJ2-7
CDR3 DNA: TGTGCCAGCAGCGGGGCACAGGAAAACGCCCTCCACTTT; CDR3 protein: CASSGAQENALHF; V gene: TRBV12-3/TRBV12-4; D gene: .; clone size: .; J gene: TRBJ1-6
CDR3 DNA: TGTGCCAGCAGCCAATCCGAGGGGGGAAAACTGTTTTTT; CDR3 protein: CASSQSEGGKLFF; V gene: TRBV16; D gene: .; clone size: .; J gene: TRBJ1-4
CDR3 DNA: TGCAGTGCTAGGTGGGGAAATGAAAAACTGTTTTTT; CDR3 protein: CSARWGNEKLFF; V gene: TRBV20-1; D gene: .; clone size: many; J gene: TRBJ1-4
CDR3 DNA: TGTGCCAGCAGAAGACGGAGCCGTCCCTACGAGCAGTACTTC; CDR3 protein: CASRRRSRPYEQYF; V gene: TRBV6-5; D gene: .; clone size: few; J gene: TRBJ2-7
CDR3 DNA: TGTGCCAGCAGTGGGGACATCCGTGAAAAACTGTTTTTT; CDR3 protein: CASSGDIREKLFF; V gene: TRBV12-3/TRBV12-4; D gene: .; clone size: many; J gene: TRBJ1-4
CDR3 DNA: TGCAGTGCTAATGGCAGGAGCTACGAGCAGTACTTC; CDR3 protein: CSANGRSYEQYF; V gene: TRBV20-1; D gene: .; clone size: few; J gene: TRBJ2-7
CDR3 DNA: TGTGCCAGCAGCGTAGCGGGGGGGGACAGGGAAAAACTGTTTTTT; CDR3 protein: CASSVAGGDREKLFF; V gene: TRBV9; D gene: TRBD1; clone size: once; J gene: TRBJ1-4